These T cell receptor beta chains were read from a single sample in a study of T cell repertoires in cytomegalovirus infection. TCRdb reprocessed the reads via MiXCR and lists one record per CDR3 protein. Among a few hundred thousand distinct CDR3 sequences listed, 8% to 9.5% were seen once. The sample comprised PBMCs. The receptors originated from a human donor in good health (CMV status not recorded). Some clones in this sample may be carry-over from other donors' samples. Both conserved end residues are part of each CDR3. A D gene is named only where the DNA matches it firmly. Not every row has a clone size; where given, it reads once, few, many or a size class.

TRBV7-8,15,TRBJ2-7,many,TRBD1,CASSLQETGTYEQYF,TGTGCCAGCAGCTTACAGGAGACAGGGACCTACGAGCAGTACTTC
TRBV28,14,TRBJ1-5,many,.,CASSPGGGGRPQHF,TGTGCCAGCAGCCCTGGGGGGGGAGGCCGGCCCCAGCATTTT
TRBV7-6,13,TRBJ1-1,many,.,CASSFGEATEAFF,TGTGCCAGCAGCTTTGGGGAGGCCACTGAAGCTTTCTTT
TRBV28,15,TRBJ2-4,.,TRBD2,CASSLYGGGENIQYF,TGTGCCAGCAGTTTATACGGCGGGGGGGAAAACATTCAGTACTTC
TRBV7-2,13,TRBJ2-5,many,.,CASSQDSQETQYF,TGTGCCAGCAGCCAAGACTCTCAAGAGACCCAGTACTTC
TRBV6-2/TRBV6-3,13,TRBJ1-5,.,TRBD1,CASSGRGRQPQHF,TGTGCCAGCAGTGGGAGGGGGCGGCAGCCCCAGCATTTT
TRBV4-2,14,TRBJ1-2,.,.,CASSQGTSNYGYTF,TGTGCCAGCAGCCAAGGGACCTCTAACTATGGCTACACCTTC
TRBV7-8,16,TRBJ1-4,many,TRBD1,CASSSGGTGVLEKLFF,TGTGCCAGCAGCTCTGGCGGGACAGGGGTCCTTGAAAAACTGTTTTTT
TRBV7-6,16,TRBJ2-5,few,.,CASSPRDSLIQETQYF,TGTGCCAGCAGCCCAAGAGACAGTTTAATCCAAGAGACCCAGTACTTC
TRBV7-8,16,TRBJ1-5,many,TRBD1,CASSLAIRTGDQPQHF,TGTGCCAGCAGCTTAGCGATTCGGACAGGGGATCAGCCCCAGCATTTT
TRBV12-3/TRBV12-4,16,TRBJ2-7,many,.,CASSPPPGHKLYEQYF,TGTGCCAGCAGTCCCCCCCCGGGACACAAGCTCTACGAGCAGTACTTC
TRBV3-1,15,TRBJ2-1,many,.,CASSQGRSAYNEQFF,TGTGCCAGCAGCCAAGGTAGGAGTGCGTACAATGAGCAGTTCTTC
TRBV28,14,TRBJ1-3,many,.,CASSLKFSGNTIYF,TGTGCCAGCAGTTTAAAATTCTCTGGAAACACCATATATTTT
TRBV3-1,14,TRBJ2-7,few,.,CASSQGSVTYEQYF,TGTGCCAGCAGCCAAGGGTCGGTGACCTACGAGCAGTACTTC
TRBV27,14,TRBJ2-4,many,.,CASRDGGTKNIQYF,TGTGCCAGCAGGGACGGGGGAACCAAAAACATTCAGTACTTC
TRBV19,12,TRBJ1-2,many,.,CASSTRVGGYTF,TGTGCCAGTAGTACCCGGGTCGGAGGCTACACCTTC
TRBV7-2,15,TRBJ1-6,.,.,CASSSYRANNSPLHF,TGTGCCAGCAGCTCCTACAGGGCTAATAATTCACCCCTCCACTTT
TRBV7-2,16,TRBJ2-6,many,.,CASSLEAGTGANVLTF,TGTGCCAGCAGCTTAGAGGCCGGGACTGGGGCCAACGTCCTGACTTTC
TRBV5-6,16,TRBJ1-1,.,.,CASSLWDLVVNTEAFF,TGTGCCAGCAGCTTGTGGGACTTAGTGGTGAACACTGAAGCTTTCTTT
TRBV28,13,TRBJ1-5,.,.,CATLQGINQPQHF,TGTGCCACCCTACAAGGGATAAATCAGCCCCAGCATTTT
TRBV7-6,15,TRBJ2-3,many,TRBD2,CASSLGSGRAYTQYF,TGTGCCAGCAGCTTGGGGAGCGGGAGGGCATATACGCAGTATTTT
TRBV7-8,14,TRBJ2-3,many,.,CASSLAVSTDTQYF,TGTGCCAGCAGCTTAGCTGTTAGCACAGATACGCAGTATTTT
TRBV6-6,15,TRBJ2-5,many,.,CASTDSRGGSETQYF,TGTGCCAGCACAGACTCCAGGGGCGGCTCGGAGACCCAGTACTTC
TRBV7-3,18,TRBJ2-2,.,.,CASSSGGVGRTNTGELFF,TGTGCCAGCAGCTCAGGCGGCGTCGGTAGGACAAACACCGGGGAGCTGTTTTTT
TRBV6-1,16,TRBJ1-1,.,.,CASSEVRGFIGTEAFF,TGTGCCAGCAGTGAAGTTAGGGGGTTTATCGGAACTGAAGCTTTCTTT
TRBV7-2,14,TRBJ2-2,many,.,CASSLILNTGELFF,TGTGCCAGCAGCTTAATCCTGAACACCGGGGAGCTGTTTTTT
TRBV7-2,11,TRBJ1-1,many,.,CATLLNTEAFF,TGTGCCACCCTTTTGAACACTGAAGCTTTCTTT
TRBV7-6,13,TRBJ2-7,many,TRBD1,CASSTGGAREQYF,TGTGCCAGCAGCACAGGGGGCGCGAGGGAGCAGTACTTC
TRBV7-8,14,TRBJ1-2,many,TRBD1,CASSPDRGSYGYTF,TGTGCCAGCAGCCCCGACAGGGGAAGCTATGGCTACACCTTC
TRBV4-3,14,TRBJ2-7,.,.,CASSQEDGSYEQYF,TGCGCCAGCAGCCAAGAGGACGGATCCTACGAGCAGTACTTC
TRBV19,15,TRBJ1-4,few,TRBD1,CASSPRTGDEEKLFF,TGTGCCAGTAGTCCGCGGACAGGGGATGAGGAAAAACTGTTTTTT
TRBV5-4,18,TRBJ2-3,few,TRBD2,CASSSTGLADPWGDTQYF,TGTGCCAGCAGCTCAACGGGACTAGCGGACCCCTGGGGAGATACGCAGTATTTT
TRBV12-3/TRBV12-4,19,TRBJ2-1,many,TRBD2,CASSLLAGASRRAYNEQFF,TGTGCCAGCAGCCTACTAGCGGGGGCATCGAGGAGGGCCTACAATGAGCAGTTCTTC
TRBV18,15,TRBJ1-6,few,.,CASSPPGVRNSPLHF,TGTGCCAGCTCACCACCCGGGGTAAGGAATTCACCCCTCCACTTT
TRBV2,17,TRBJ1-4,many,TRBD1,CASSGDRVTTTNEKLFF,TGTGCCAGCAGTGGCGACAGGGTCACGACAACTAATGAAAAACTGTTTTTT
TRBV7-9,19,TRBJ2-1,many,.,CASSPGLKNDISSYNEQFF,TGTGCCAGCAGCCCGGGACTGAAGAACGATATCAGCTCCTACAATGAGCAGTTCTTC
TRBV20-1,12,TRBJ2-5,.,TRBD1,CSANGQAETQYF,TGCAGTGCTAACGGACAGGCAGAGACCCAGTACTTC
TRBV7-2,13,TRBJ2-7,few,.,CASSLTGRREQYF,TGTGCCAGCAGCTTAACGGGGAGGAGGGAGCAGTACTTC
TRBV7-2,20,TRBJ2-1,few,TRBD2,CASSPKVIAGWRSSYNEQFF,TGTGCCAGTAGCCCAAAGGTAATAGCGGGATGGCGAAGCTCCTACAATGAGCAGTTCTTC
TRBV7-8,16,TRBJ1-6,many,TRBD1,CASSLTGGVDNSPLHF,TGTGCCAGCAGCTTAACAGGGGGCGTTGATAATTCACCCCTCCACTTT
TRBV7-2,15,TRBJ2-1,many,TRBD2,CASSPGLAGGKEQFF,TGTGCCAGCAGCCCGGGACTAGCGGGAGGGAAGGAGCAGTTCTTC
TRBV7-2,14,TRBJ2-7,many,.,CASSFPVFPYEQYF,TGTGCCAGCAGCTTTCCTGTATTCCCCTACGAGCAGTACTTC
TRBV7-2,17,TRBJ2-7,few,TRBD1,CASSRQGTPPWVYEQYF,TGTGCCAGCAGCCGACAGGGGACCCCTCCTTGGGTTTACGAGCAGTACTTC
TRBV19,13,TRBJ1-1,many,.,CASSTSKGAEAFF,TGTGCCAGTAGTACTTCAAAGGGGGCTGAAGCTTTCTTT
TRBV7-2,13,TRBJ1-1,few,.,CASSEVSNTEAFF,TGTGCCAGCAGCGAAGTAAGTAACACTGAAGCTTTCTTT
TRBV6-6,16,TRBJ1-4,many,TRBD1,CASSYPPGTGREKLFF,TGTGCCAGCAGTTACCCCCCCGGGACAGGGCGTGAAAAACTGTTTTTT
TRBV20-1,13,TRBJ2-4,.,.,CSARTVSKNIQYF,TGCAGTGCTCGGACAGTATCCAAAAACATTCAGTACTTC
TRBV28,12,TRBJ2-7,.,.,CASSLWSGEQYF,TGTGCCAGCAGTTTATGGTCGGGCGAGCAGTACTTC
TRBV7-2,15,TRBJ2-1,.,TRBD2,CASSRGGGTYNEQFF,TGTGCCAGCAGCCGCGGGGGGGGGACCTACAATGAGCAGTTCTTC
TRBV29-1,16,TRBJ2-5,many,.,CSAGGTAGALQETQYF,TGCAGCGCCGGGGGGACAGCCGGGGCGCTCCAAGAGACCCAGTACTTC
TRBV28,11,TRBJ2-2,many,.,CASSLGHRVFF,TGTGCCAGCAGTTTAGGTCACCGCGTGTTTTTT
TRBV6-2/TRBV6-3,14,TRBJ2-1,many,TRBD2,CASSYSGTSNEQFF,TGTGCCAGCAGTTACTCGGGGACTAGCAATGAGCAGTTCTTC